These 16 T cell receptor beta chains were sequenced from one sample in a study of T cell responses to AZD1222 COVID-19 vaccine. Produced via immunoSEQ multiplex PCR; TCRdb's table is partial and in-frame only. The data show some 130,000 clones, with roughly 89% seen just once and under 2.5% held by the top ten. The specimen comprised peripheral blood, sampled on day 0 of AZD1222 vaccination. These receptors were taken from an adult in good health.

This clone is a singleton in its sample. This rearrangement joins TRBV7-2 to TRBJ1-2; 9 bases agree with TRBD1. Germline CDR1 is SGHTA and CDR2 is FQGNSA. V lost 0 bases and J lost 0; bases outside the gene matches: 5. This CDR3 is built from 17 residues. CDR3 loop: CASSLAGTGPANYGYTF. CDR3 DNA sequence: TGTGCCAGCAGCTTAGCGGGGACAGGGCCAGCTAACTATGGCTACACCTTC.

In DNA, the CDR3 is TGTGCCAGCGGGGCCGGTGACGGCGAGCAGTACTTC. This sequence encodes CASGAGDGEQYF. The chain links TRBV27 to TRBJ2-7, with D possibly TRBD1 on 5 matching bases. Trimming took off 8 bases at V and 6 bases at J, with 14 bases between the two ends. The germline CDR1 and CDR2 sequences are MNHEY and SMNVEV (reference sequence). This CDR3 is built from 12 residues.

The chain joins TRBV3-1 (or the pseudogene TRBV3-2) to TRBJ1-1; TRBD1 matches at 7 bases. The length of the CDR3 is 16 residues. Germline CDR1 and CDR2: LGHDT and YNNKEL (reference sequence). The V segment lost 4 bases and the J segment 0 bases; nucleotides outside the gene matches: 8. The chain's CDR3 is CASSPDRAPMNTEAFF. CDR3 sequence (DNA): TGTGCCAGCAGCCCAGACAGGGCACCCATGAACACTGAAGCTTTCTTT.

This clone has only a few counts. V usage is TRBV3-1 (or the pseudogene TRBV3-2) and J usage is TRBJ2-7, with D possibly TRBD1 on 5 matching bases. The CDR3 has 18 amino acids. CDR1 is LGHDT, CDR2 YNNKEL, per germline (reference sequence). Trimming removed 0 bases at V and 2 bases at J, with 20 bases between. CDR3 amino acids: CASSQEGLGQGNPYEQYF. The CDR3 DNA sequence: TGTGCCAGCAGCCAAGAGGGTCTGGGGCAGGGAAATCCCTACGAGCAGTACTTC.

V and J are TRBV10-3 and TRBJ1-3; D gene ambiguous. The V gene lost 5 bases and the J gene lost 1 base, with 9 bases spanning the gap. The CDR3 has 14 residues. Germline V gene data show CDR1 as ENHRY and CDR2 as SYGVKD. The CDR3 loop reads CAISTELSGNTIYF. The DNA for the CDR3 is TGTGCCATCAGTACAGAACTTTCTGGAAACACCATATATTTT.

The chain is built from TRBV23-1 and TRBJ1-5, with unresolved D. TRBV23-1 is filed as an ORF, its function uncertain. The germline V and J ends were trimmed by 1 base and 0 bases, with 10 bases remaining between them. The CDR3 consists of 16 residues. CDR3 amino acids: CASSQFSVLSNQPQHF. In DNA, the CDR3 is TGCGCCAGCAGTCAATTCTCTGTTCTTAGCAATCAGCCCCAGCATTTT.

Points on this clone: The sample has other DNA sequences that encode this CDR3 too. The gene calls are TRBV6-5 and TRBJ1-5, with a possible D match to TRBD1 (5 bases). CDR3 length equals 14 residues. Germline CDR1 is MNHEY and CDR2 is SVGAGI. Trimming shortened V by 2 bases and J by 1 base, and 6 bases separated the two germline ends. This chain's CDR3 is CASSYGGSNQPQHF. DNA of the CDR3: TGTGCCAGCAGTTACGGGGGAAGCAATCAGCCCCAGCATTTT.

This sequence joins TRBV10-3 and TRBJ2-7; a weak D match, TRBD2 (5 bases). V lost 6 bases and J 5 bases, leaving 17 bases between the germline ends. The V gene's germline CDR1 is ENHRY and CDR2 SYGVKD. This CDR3 is 14 amino acids long. The chain's CDR3 is CAIRARDGVDEQYF. The CDR3 DNA sequence: TGTGCCATCAGGGCCCGGGATGGGGTGGACGAGCAGTACTTC.

The chain is built from TRBV28 and TRBJ2-2, with D perhaps TRBD2 (6 bases). Per germline, CDR1 MDHEN and CDR2 SYDVKM. V shed 6 bases and J shed 5 bases, with 13 bases lying between them. The CDR3 covers 14 residues. The DNA for the CDR3 is TGTGCCAGCAGCCATTCGACTAGGACCGGGGAGCTGTTTTTT. Amino acids: CASSHSTRTGELFF.

This clone appeared once. V gene TRBV28 combines with J gene TRBJ1-5; no clear D gene. Trimming pared 8 bases from V and 4 bases from J, leaving 6 bases between. Germline V gives CDR1 MDHEN, CDR2 SYDVKM. The CDR3 contains 11 residues. CDR3 sequence: CASGWNQPQHF. CDR3 nucleotides: TGTGCCAGCGGGTGGAATCAGCCCCAGCATTTT.

The chain combines TRBV2 with TRBJ2-1; no reliable D call. Germline V gives CDR1 SNHLY, CDR2 FYNNEI. Trimming cost V 2 bases and J 4 bases, with 9 bases left between them. The CDR3 runs 14 residues. The CDR3 bases are TGTGCCAGCAGTGAACTGGGTCCGTACAATGAGCAGTTCTTC. This encodes CASSELGPYNEQFF.

The rearrangement uses TRBV27 and TRBJ1-2; 7 bases fit TRBD1. V lost 3 bases and J lost 8; bases outside the gene matches: 6. Germline lookup yields CDR1 MNHEY and CDR2 SMNVEV (reference sequence). This CDR3 comprises 13 residues. CDR3 loop: CASSLDRFMGYTF. In nucleotides, the CDR3 is TGTGCCAGCAGTTTGGACAGGTTTATGGGCTACACCTTC.

This sequence joins TRBV7-6 and TRBJ2-7, with 7 nucleotides matching TRBD2. The CDR3 contains 13 residues. CDR1 and CDR2 (germline): SGHVS, FNYEAQ. The V segment lost 3 bases and the J segment 5 bases; nucleotides outside the gene matches: 4. This CDR3 reads CASSLGEGNEQYF. Here the CDR3 DNA reads TGTGCCAGCAGCTTGGGGGAGGGGAACGAGCAGTACTTC.

The rearrangement links TRBV27 to TRBJ1-2, with D possibly being TRBD1 (5 bases). This CDR3 contains 15 residues. In germline, CDR1 is MNHEY, CDR2 SMNVEV (reference sequence). V lost 4 bases to trimming and J lost 4 bases, with 16 bases between them. This CDR3 reads CASSSSAGWGYGYTF. CDR3 nucleotide sequence: TGTGCCAGCAGTTCATCCGCAGGGTGGGGCTATGGCTACACCTTC.

The rearrangement uses TRBV9 and TRBJ2-7; D may be TRBD1 (6 bases). The CDR3 has 15 residues. V lost 0 bases and J 5 bases, leaving 15 bases between the germline ends. CDR1 and CDR2 (germline): SGDLS, YYNGEE. The CDR3 DNA reads TGTGCCAGCAGCGTAGCTCCCCAGGGGTACGACGAGCAGTACTTC. Its protein is CASSVAPQGYDEQYF. Filled out from reference TRBV9 and TRBJ2-7, the complete variable domain reads DSGVTQTPKHLITATGQRVTLRCSPRSGDLSVYWYQQSLDQGLQFLIQYYNGEERAKGNILERFSAQQFPDLHSELNLSSLELGDSALYFCASSVAPQGYDEQYFGPGTRLTVT.

This clone was seen once. The CDR3 loop reads CASSVGQEKSIEAFF. The CDR3 DNA follows: TGTGCCAGCAGCGTAGGACAGGAAAAAAGCATCGAAGCTTTCTTT. The chain is built from TRBV9 and TRBJ1-1; TRBD1 might be the D (6 bases). Trimming took off 0 bases at V and 8 bases at J, with 17 bases between the two ends. This CDR3 has 15 amino acids. CDR1 SGDLS and CDR2 YYNGEE come from the germline V gene.